The following is a TCR beta chain sequence with its context. V was pared by 2 bases and J by 15 bases, with 13 bases of the junction left unmatched. CDR1 and CDR2 from the germline V gene are MNHNS and SASEGT. The CDR3 totals 15 residues. The record originates from a study of blood T cell repertoires in COVID-19. Background on the study: The origin of the acute and convalescent COVID-19 samples was the United States, Italy and Spain. Sample material is recorded as cDNA or gDNA derived from T cells, B-cell-depleted T cells, or PBMCs.

One Seattle source followed patients from active infection through their disease course. TCRdb's table, derived via immunoSEQ multiplex PCR, lists solely in-frame clones and lacks some. The repertoire consists of about 270,000 clones, with around 85% occurring once and the leading ten covering over 9.5%. The TCR was taken from a woman under 40 with COVID-19, enrolled during active disease. Input material: peripheral blood. The chain uses TRBV6-1 and TRBJ2-1; 10 bases fit TRBD1. In DNA form, the CDR3 reads TGTGCCAGCAGTGAATGGGACAGGGGAGATCCGAGAGGGTTCTTC. It codes for CASSEWDRGDPRGFF.